Each of the 18 T cell receptor beta chains below was sequenced from the same sample in a study of cytomegalovirus exposure and HLA in healthy donors. This PCR relied on a set of 60 Vbeta primers and 13 Jbeta primers. Some clones are missing from TCRdb's copy, which holds only in-frame ones; the method was immunoSEQ multiplex PCR. The repertoire holds some 120,000 clones, 74% seen once, with less than 7% in the top ten. The specimen was PBMCs. The receptors were sampled from a woman aged 45-60 years in good health and CMV-seropositive.

The rearrangement joins TRBV7-2 to TRBJ2-3, with a weak D call TRBD1 (5 bases). Germline V lookup: CDR1 SGHTA, CDR2 FQGNSA. The CDR3 covers 14 residues. V was pared by 5 bases and J by 3 bases, with 12 bases between. The CDR3 coding sequence is TGTGCCAGCAGCCCTGGACACCTGACAGATACGCAGTATTTT. Protein: CASSPGHLTDTQYF. Supplemented by reference TRBV7-2 and TRBJ2-3, the full variable domain reads GAGVSQSPSNKVTEKGKDVELRCDPISGHTALYWYRQSLGQGLEFLIYFQGNSAPDKSGLPSDRFSAERTGGSVSTLTIQRTQQEDSAVYLCASSPGHLTDTQYFGPGTRLTVL.

This clone was found a few times. The gene calls are TRBV5-1 and TRBJ1-1, with 8 bases that match TRBD1. The CDR3 loop spans 14 amino acids. Germline V gives CDR1 SGHRS, CDR2 YFSETQ. Germline trimming cut 4 bases from V and 1 base from J; bases unmatched to any gene: 3. The CDR3 loop reads CASSVGQGNTEAFF. The CDR3 DNA sequence: TGCGCCAGCAGCGTAGGACAGGGGAACACTGAAGCTTTCTTT.

This chain uses TRBV30 with TRBJ2-1, with D maybe TRBD2 (6 bases). The CDR3 spans 15 residues. Between the trimmed V and J ends, which lost 2 bases and 5 bases, there was a span of 16 bases. The germline CDR1 and CDR2 sequences are GTSNPN and SVGIG (reference sequence). The CDR3 loop reads CAWSIGEVGDNEQFF. CDR3 DNA: TGTGCCTGGAGTATCGGGGAGGTGGGTGACAATGAGCAGTTCTTC.

The chain has TRBV6-6 and TRBJ2-5; D perhaps matches TRBD2 (6 bases). The length of the CDR3 is 13 residues. V lost 5 bases to trimming and J lost 5 bases, with 12 bases between them. Germline lookup yields CDR1 MNHNY and CDR2 SVGAGI (reference sequence). This CDR3 is CASSQTSYETQYF. CDR3 sequence (DNA): TGTGCCAGCAGTCAGACTAGTTATGAGACCCAGTACTTC.

About this clone: Other DNA sequences in this sample translate to the same CDR3. The V call is TRBV5-1, the J call TRBJ2-3; 8 bases fit TRBD2. V shed 0 bases, J shed 6 bases, and the junction held 3 bases outside the gene matches. CDR3 length equals 14 residues. Germline CDR1 is SGHRS and CDR2 is YFSETQ. The CDR3: CASSLGTSPDTQYF. CDR3 bases: TGCGCCAGCAGCTTGGGGACTAGCCCGGATACGCAGTATTTT.

The rearrangement joins TRBV4-3 to TRBJ2-3; 8 nucleotides line up with TRBD1. J lost 2 bases, V lost 1 base, and 5 bases had no gene match. CDR1 is LGHNA and CDR2 is YSLEER in the germline V gene. The CDR3 covers 16 residues. CDR3: CASSQAPGQVTDTQYF. Written as DNA, the CDR3 is TGCGCCAGCAGCCAAGCCCCGGGACAGGTCACAGATACGCAGTATTTT.

This clone was detected once. The chain uses TRBV21-1 and TRBJ1-5. TRBV21-1 is designated a pseudogene. This CDR3 contains 16 residues. The CDR3: CASRLEGGLESQPQHF. The DNA of the CDR3 is TGTGCCAGCAGGCTCGAGGGAGGGTTAGAGAGTCAGCCCCAGCATTTT.

This chain connects TRBV6-1 to TRBJ1-1, with 7 bases that match TRBD1. Germline V gene lookup returns CDR1 MNHNS and CDR2 SASEGT. Unmatched junction bases numbered 9, after V lost 4 bases and J lost 7 bases. This CDR3 spans 14 amino acids. The CDR3: CASSALTGSGEAFF. CDR3 coding DNA: TGTGCCAGCAGTGCACTGACAGGGTCAGGTGAAGCTTTCTTT.

The rearrangement links TRBV15 to TRBJ1-2; maybe TRBD1 (5 bases). Between the trimmed V and J ends, which lost 1 base and 0 bases, there was a span of 15 bases. Germline lookup yields CDR1 LNHNV and CDR2 YYDKDF (reference sequence). The CDR3 totals 17 residues. In DNA form, the CDR3 reads TGTGCCACCAGCAGAGGAGACGACGGGGGAACTAACTATGGCTACACCTTC. Its protein is CATSRGDDGGTNYGYTF. Together with reference TRBV15 and TRBJ1-2, the CDR3 gives the full variable domain: DAMVIQNPRYQVTQFGKPVTLSCSQTLNHNVMYWYQQKSSQAPKLLFHYYDKDFNNEADTPDNFQSRRPNTSFCFLDIRSPGLGDTAMYLCATSRGDDGGTNYGYTFGSGTRLTVV.

The gene calls are TRBV5-1 and TRBJ1-4; D remains ambiguous. Germline V gene sequence: CDR1 SGHRS, CDR2 YFSETQ. V lost 3 bases, J lost 0 bases, and 12 bases lay in between. CDR3 length equals 16 residues. The CDR3 sequence is CASSSSRGTTNEKLFF. Here the CDR3 DNA reads TGCGCCAGCAGCTCCTCGCGAGGTACAACTAATGAAAAACTGTTTTTT.

This clone was seen once. The rearrangement joins TRBV2 to TRBJ1-3; D is unclear. The CDR3 is made up of 15 amino acids. The V and J ends lost 3 bases and 0 bases respectively, with 9 bases between them. Per the germline V gene, CDR1 is SNHLY and CDR2 is FYNNEI. The chain's CDR3 is CASSEEASSGNTIYF. CDR3 in DNA: TGTGCCAGCAGTGAGGAAGCGAGCTCTGGAAACACCATATATTTT.

Remarks on this clone: The identical CDR3 is also encoded by other nucleotide sequences in the sample. The CDR3 DNA reads TGCGCCAGCAGCCCATCGACAGCCACCTCTGGAAACACCATATATTTT. Translating it yields CASSPSTATSGNTIYF. The chain has TRBV5-1 and TRBJ1-3; maybe TRBD1 (5 bases). CDR1 is SGHRS and CDR2 is YFSETQ in the germline V gene. Trimming stripped 4 bases from V and 0 bases from J, with 14 bases between. The CDR3 runs 16 residues.

The J gene is TRBJ1-2, the V gene TRBV5-1; TRBD1 agrees at 7 bases. Germline CDR1 SGHRS, CDR2 YFSETQ. The CDR3 is 13 amino acids. Unmatched junction bases numbered 11, after V lost 7 bases and J lost 8 bases. As DNA, the CDR3 is TGCGCCAGCCGCAGCCCGACAGGGACGGGCTACACCTTC. Its protein product is CASRSPTGTGYTF.

The rearrangement links TRBV5-3 to TRBJ2-1, with 10 bases that match TRBD2. TRBV5-3 is given ORF status, its function remaining uncertain. V shed 1 base and J 3 bases; nucleotides not matched to a gene: 13. CDR3 length: 19 residues. In DNA, the CDR3 is TGTGCCAGAAGCTTGCCGGGACAGAATAGCGGGGGGAACTACAATGAGCAGTTCTTC. This codes for CARSLPGQNSGGNYNEQFF.

This chain uses TRBV6-1 with TRBJ2-7, with 10 bases that match TRBD2. This CDR3 has 16 residues. From germline, CDR1 is MNHNS and CDR2 SASEGT. The ends lost 4 bases at V and 3 bases at J; junction bases unmatched: 9. The CDR3 nucleotides are TGTGCCAGCAGTGTCGATAGCGGGGGGAGAGGCTACGAGCAGTACTTC. Protein: CASSVDSGGRGYEQYF.

The rearrangement uses TRBV14 and TRBJ2-1; D gene uncertain. This CDR3 region has 12 residues. In germline, CDR1 is SGHDN, CDR2 FVKESK. V lost 5 bases and J lost 3, with 5 bases in between. The DNA for the CDR3 is TGTGCCAGCAGCGCCTACTACAATGAGCAGTTCTTC. Protein: CASSAYYNEQFF.

This chain uses TRBV9 with TRBJ1-1; D might be TRBD1 (5 bases). V was cut by 2 bases and J by 3 bases, with 14 bases left in between. Germline V gene data show CDR1 as SGDLS and CDR2 as YYNGEE. The CDR3 has 15 residues. The CDR3 sequence is CASSVRAGVDTEAFF. The DNA for the CDR3 is TGTGCCAGCAGCGTCAGGGCGGGGGTGGACACTGAAGCTTTCTTT.

The V call is TRBV16, the J call TRBJ1-6; 7 bases match TRBD1. From germline, CDR1 is KGHSY and CDR2 FQNENV. V was pared by 1 base and J by 4 bases, with 7 bases of the junction left unmatched. The CDR3 covers 17 residues. The CDR3 here is CASSQYPRGQYNSPLHF. The CDR3 nucleotides read TGTGCCAGCAGCCAATATCCCAGGGGACAGTATAATTCACCCCTCCACTTT.